This T cell receptor (beta chain) was documented in a study of Graves' ophthalmopathy and Graves' hyperthyroidism. Findings of the study overall: In predicting ophthalmopathy progression, the model reached around 66% sensitivity and roughly 75% specificity.

In its sample, this clonotype was seen once. Antigen: not known. The germline V and J ends were trimmed by 8 bases and 3 bases, with 14 bases remaining between them. The germline V gene has CDR1 MNHNS and CDR2 SASEGT. This CDR3 comprises 14 residues. The authors amplified TCR beta CDR3 regions from RNA transcripts. RT-PCR in the first round used HTBI primers; a second-round multiplex PCR followed. Via MiXCR, TCRdb re-called the multiplex PCR reads, giving one row per CDR3 protein. The table records a few hundred thousand distinct CDR3 sequences, 15% of them present only once. J is TRBJ1-5 and V is TRBV6-1; D not certain. Source material: peripheral blood. The receptor was derived from a woman aged 18 to 35 with stable Graves' hyperthyroidism. The CDR3 protein is CASSEPPDNQPQHF. For the CDR3, the DNA is TGTGCCAGCTCCGAGCCCCCGGACAATCAGCCCCAGCATTTT.